This TCR beta chain derives from a study of memory CD4+ T cells and cytomegalovirus serostatus. Study details: Healthy Belgian adult donors included about nine CMV-positive and 24 CMV-negative people.

Germline V gene data show CDR1 as SNHLY and CDR2 as FYNNEI. Trimming took 6 bases from V and 0 from J, leaving 8 bases between them. This CDR3 has 13 amino acids. Single viable CD3+CD4+CD8-CD45RO+ cells were sorted as the memory CD4+ T cells. After thawing, CD4+ T cells were positively selected. In the authors' workflow: After removing out-of-frame reads, around 2,000,000 distinct TCRbeta sequences remained. Produced via immunoSEQ multiplex PCR; TCRdb's table is partial and in-frame only. V and J calls and clone size are those listed in that table; D and trimming were worked out from the DNA. In the table there are about 100,000 clones, under 90% of which are singletons. Study findings and constraints: CD4+ memory repertoires contained about 40% of the 164 reported CMV TCRbeta sequences.

Remarks on this clone: Its target is unknown.

The chain links TRBV2 to TRBJ1-1; D perhaps matches TRBD1 (5 bases). The sample consisted of memory CD4+ T cells from blood. The source is an adult in good health and CMV-seropositive. The CDR3 DNA follows: TGTGCCAGCAGAGAACAGGTGAACACTGAAGCTTTCTTT. It codes for CASREQVNTEAFF.